The clone carrying this T cell receptor beta chain was seen only a few times. The antigen remains unidentified. These data belong to a study of vaccination and CD4 T cells after COVID-19. Study findings and constraints: Spike mono-reactive clones accounted for 304 of the 307 vaccine-specific clones found in convalescent patients.

V shed 6 bases, J shed 10 bases, and the junction held 9 bases outside the gene matches. This CDR3 comprises 15 residues. Per germline, CDR1 SNHLY and CDR2 FYNNEI. Treatment here: roughly 10-day PBMC culture with coronavirus spike peptide pools or control peptides (ViraFEST assay). T cells were expanded with peptide pools, and expanded clonotypes were identified by TCR sequencing. Sequencing of DNA taken from cultured CD4+ T cells relied on the Oncomine TCR Beta short-read assay. TCRdb itself ran the PCR reads through MiXCR, one entry per CDR3 protein. The table includes some 10,000 distinct CDR3 sequences, more than 35% detected once.

The specimen was CD4+ T cells from blood, cultured in vitro. The chain couples TRBV2 to TRBJ1-6, with 10 bases aligning to TRBD1. The sequence was collected from a human donor who had recovered from COVID-19. The CDR3 DNA reads as TGTGCCAGCAGCCCGGACAGGGGGGGACGGTCACCCCTCCACTTT. The encoded protein is CASSPDRGGRSPLHF.